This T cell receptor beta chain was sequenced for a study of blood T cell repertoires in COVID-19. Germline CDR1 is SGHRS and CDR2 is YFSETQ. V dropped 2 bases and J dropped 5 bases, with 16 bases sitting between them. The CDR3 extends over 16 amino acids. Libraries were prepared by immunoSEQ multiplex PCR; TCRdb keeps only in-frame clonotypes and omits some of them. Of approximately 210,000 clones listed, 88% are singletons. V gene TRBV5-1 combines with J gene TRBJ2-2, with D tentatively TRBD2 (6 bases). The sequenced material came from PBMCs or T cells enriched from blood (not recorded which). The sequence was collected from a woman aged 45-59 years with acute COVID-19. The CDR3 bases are TGCGCCAGCAGCTTTGAGGGAGGAGTAGGTACCGGGGAGCTGTTTTTT. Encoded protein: CASSFEGGVGTGELFF.